Described below is a single TCR beta chain sequence and its context. The source of the sample is a study of blood T cell repertoires in COVID-19. Study overall: The United States, Italy and Spain were the sources of the acute and convalescent COVID-19 samples. The cDNA or gDNA used as material had been derived from T cells, B-cell-depleted T cells, or PBMCs.

Original processing notes: Quantification of nucleated cells was approximated via reference gene primer amplification. Measured with immunoSEQ multiplex PCR; TCRdb has only the in-frame clones, and not every one. That table furnishes V, J and clone size, whereas the DNA furnished D and trimming. The repertoire holds approximately 220,000 clones, 70% to 90% seen once, with 2.9% in the top ten. CDR1 is SGDLS, CDR2 YYNGEE, per germline. V lost 4 bases, J lost 1 base, and 14 bases lay in between. The CDR3 is made up of 15 amino acids. The gene calls are TRBV9 and TRBJ1-1; maybe TRBD1 (5 bases). The sample was peripheral blood. The sequence came from a man in his forties or fifties who had recovered from COVID-19. CDR3 sequence (DNA): TGTGCCAGCAGCCCCCGGGGGGGGGAGAACACTGAAGCTTTCTTT. Amino acid sequence: CASSPRGGENTEAFF.